This T cell receptor beta chain was retrieved from a study of cytomegalovirus exposure and HLA in healthy donors. The PCR ran on 60 Vbeta and 13 Jbeta primers. Assay used: immunoSEQ multiplex PCR; TCRdb lists only in-frame clones, some missing. This specimen shows 150,000 to 200,000 clones; the ten leading clones hold approximately 2%. Per germline, CDR1 KGHSH and CDR2 LQKENI. The junction had 9 bases not matched to a gene; V was cut back by 3 bases and J by 8 bases. The CDR3 totals 14 residues. The TCR originated in a young man in good health and CMV-seronegative. This chain connects TRBV18 to TRBJ1-2, with 7 positions matching TRBD1. The sample consisted of PBMCs. CDR3 in DNA: TGTGCCAGCTCACCTCCCGGGCAGGGGGACGGCTACACCTTC. It codes for CASSPPGQGDGYTF.